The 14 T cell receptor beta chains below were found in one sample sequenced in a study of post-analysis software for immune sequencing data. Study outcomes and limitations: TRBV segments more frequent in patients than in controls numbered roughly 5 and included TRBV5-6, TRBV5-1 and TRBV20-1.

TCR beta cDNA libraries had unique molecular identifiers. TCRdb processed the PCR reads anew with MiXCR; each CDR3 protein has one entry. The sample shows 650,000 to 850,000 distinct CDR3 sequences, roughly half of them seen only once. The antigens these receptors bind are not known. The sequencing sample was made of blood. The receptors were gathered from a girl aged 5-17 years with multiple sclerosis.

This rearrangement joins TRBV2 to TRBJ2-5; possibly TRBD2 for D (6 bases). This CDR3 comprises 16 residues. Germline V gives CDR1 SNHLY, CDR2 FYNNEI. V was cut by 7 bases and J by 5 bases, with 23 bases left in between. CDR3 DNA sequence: TGTGCCAGCACCTCAGAAGCATATGCAGGAGGGGAGACCCAGTACTTC. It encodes CASTSEAYAGGETQYF. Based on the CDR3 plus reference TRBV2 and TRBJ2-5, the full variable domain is EPEVTQTPSHQVTQMGQEVILRCVPISNHLYFYWYRQILGQKVEFLVSFYNNEISEKSEIFDDQFSVERPDGSNFTLKIRSTKLEDSAMYFCASTSEAYAGGETQYFGPGTRLLVL.

This CDR3 reads CASSLSGSLTQYF. The CDR3 DNA follows: TGTGCCAGCAGCTTATCTGGCTCCTTAACGCAGTATTTT. V usage is TRBV7-3 and J usage is TRBJ2-3; no reliable D call. CDR1 and CDR2 (germline): SGHTA, FQGTGA. Trimming cost V 2 bases and J 9 bases, with 12 bases left between them. There are 13 residues in the CDR3.

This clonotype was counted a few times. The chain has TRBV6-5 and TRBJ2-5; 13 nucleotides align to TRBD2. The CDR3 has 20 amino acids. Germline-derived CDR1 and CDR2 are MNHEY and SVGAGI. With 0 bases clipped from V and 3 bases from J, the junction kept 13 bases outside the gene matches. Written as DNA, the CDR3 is TGTGCCAGCAGTTACTCGATCGTTAGACAAGGACTAGCGGGAGAAGAGACCCAGTACTTC. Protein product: CASSYSIVRQGLAGEETQYF.

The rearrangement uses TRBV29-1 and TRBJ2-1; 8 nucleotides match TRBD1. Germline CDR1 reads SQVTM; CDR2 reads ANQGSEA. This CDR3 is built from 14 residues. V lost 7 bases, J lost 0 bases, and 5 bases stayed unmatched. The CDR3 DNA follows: TGCAGCGCCGAAGGGACAGGCTCCTACAATGAGCAGTTCTTC. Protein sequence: CSAEGTGSYNEQFF.

The CDR3 spells CASSSKAGTSEGYEQYF. CDR3 sequence (DNA): TGCGCCAGCAGCTCCAAAGCCGGGACGTCGGAAGGCTACGAGCAGTACTTC. This chain joins TRBV5-1 and TRBJ2-7; D possibly uses TRBD1 or TRBD2 (5 bases each). Looked up from germline, CDR1 is SGHRS and CDR2 is YFSETQ. The V end was cut by 3 bases, the J end by 3 bases, with 22 bases between. This CDR3 comprises 17 residues.

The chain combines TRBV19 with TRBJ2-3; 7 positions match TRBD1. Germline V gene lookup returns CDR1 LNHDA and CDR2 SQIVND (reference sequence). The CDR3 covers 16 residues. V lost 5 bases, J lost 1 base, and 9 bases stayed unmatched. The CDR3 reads CASSLLGTAGTDTQYF. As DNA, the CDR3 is TGTGCCAGTAGTCTCCTAGGGACAGCGGGCACAGATACGCAGTATTTT. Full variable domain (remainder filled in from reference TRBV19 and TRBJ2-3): DGGITQSPKYLFRKEGQNVTLSCEQNLNHDAMYWYRQDPGQGLRLIYYSQIVNDFQKGDIAEGYSVSREKKESFPLTVTSAQKNPTAFYLCASSLLGTAGTDTQYFGPGTRLTVL.

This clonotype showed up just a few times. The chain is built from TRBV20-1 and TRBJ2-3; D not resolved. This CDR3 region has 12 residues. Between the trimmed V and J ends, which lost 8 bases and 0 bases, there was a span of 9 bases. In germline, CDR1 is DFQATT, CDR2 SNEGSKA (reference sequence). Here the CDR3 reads CSRYTSTDTQYF. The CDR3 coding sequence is TGCAGTCGATACACGAGCACAGATACGCAGTATTTT.

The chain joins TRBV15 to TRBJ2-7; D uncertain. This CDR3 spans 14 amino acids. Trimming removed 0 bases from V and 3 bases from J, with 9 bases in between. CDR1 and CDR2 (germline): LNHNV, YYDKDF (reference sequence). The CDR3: CATSRDWNSYEQYF. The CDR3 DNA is TGTGCCACCAGCAGAGATTGGAACAGCTACGAGCAGTACTTC.

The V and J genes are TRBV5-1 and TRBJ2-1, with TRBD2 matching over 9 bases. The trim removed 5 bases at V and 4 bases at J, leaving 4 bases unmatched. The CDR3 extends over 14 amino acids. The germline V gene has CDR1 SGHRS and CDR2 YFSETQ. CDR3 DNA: TGCGCCAGCAGAGCGGGAGGAATGTACAATGAGCAGTTCTTC. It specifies CASRAGGMYNEQFF.

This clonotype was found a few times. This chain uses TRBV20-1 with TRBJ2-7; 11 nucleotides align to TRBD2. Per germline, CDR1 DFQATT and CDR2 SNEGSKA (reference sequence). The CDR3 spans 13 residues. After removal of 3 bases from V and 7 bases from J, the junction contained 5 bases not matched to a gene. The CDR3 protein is CSARSSGRREQYF. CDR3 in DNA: TGCAGTGCTAGGTCTAGCGGGAGGAGGGAGCAGTACTTC.

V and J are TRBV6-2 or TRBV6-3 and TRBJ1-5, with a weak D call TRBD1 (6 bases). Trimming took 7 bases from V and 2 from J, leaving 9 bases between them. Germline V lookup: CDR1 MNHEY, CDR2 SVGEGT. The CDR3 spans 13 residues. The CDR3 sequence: CASNREGNQPQHF. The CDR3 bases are TGTGCCAGCAACAGGGAGGGCAATCAGCCCCAGCATTTT.

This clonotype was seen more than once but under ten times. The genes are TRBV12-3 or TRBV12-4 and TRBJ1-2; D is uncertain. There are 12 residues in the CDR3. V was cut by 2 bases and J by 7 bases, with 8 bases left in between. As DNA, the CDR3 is TGTGCCAGCAGTTTACCAGGTGGTGGCTACACCTTC. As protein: CASSLPGGGYTF.

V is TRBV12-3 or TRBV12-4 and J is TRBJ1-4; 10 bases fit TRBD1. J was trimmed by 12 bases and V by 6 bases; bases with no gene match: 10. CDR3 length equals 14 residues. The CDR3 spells CASSSGTGAVELFF. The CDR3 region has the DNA TGTGCCAGCAGCTCCGGGACAGGGGCCGTGGAACTGTTTTTT.

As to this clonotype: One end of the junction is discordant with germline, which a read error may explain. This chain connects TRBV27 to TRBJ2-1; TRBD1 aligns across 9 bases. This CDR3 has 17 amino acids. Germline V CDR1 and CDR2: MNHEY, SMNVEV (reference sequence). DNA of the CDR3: TGTGCCACCAGTTTCCCGCGTCCCGGGACAGGGTACAATGAGCAGTTCTTC. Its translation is CATSFPRPGTGYNEQFF.